These 12 T cell receptor beta chains came from one sample sequenced in a study of T cells expressing NK-cell markers. TCRdb reprocessed the 5' RACE reads and reports one entry per CDR3 protein, with no DNA. This table holds 300,000 to 500,000 distinct CDR3 sequences. Source material: blood T cells: a sorted CD56 or NKG2C T cell subset, CD4+ or CD8+ T cells, or bulk PBMC T cells (not recorded which). The receptors come from a woman between 45 and 60 years old in good health.

The gene calls are TRBV20-1 and TRBJ2-3; TCRdb selects TRBD1, and the lack of DNA leaves this call unchecked. The CDR3 covers 17 residues. Germline assignment: CDR1 DFQATT and CDR2 SNEGSKA (reference sequence). The CDR3 loop is CSARARIGTRARDRQYF.

The rearrangement joins TRBV12-3 or TRBV12-4 to TRBJ2-1; TCRdb lists TRBD1, though no DNA is available to test this call. The CDR3 has 15 residues. The CDR3 protein is CASRVSGRTHNEQFF.

The chain employs TRBV11-2 and TRBJ2-4; checking the TCRdb D call of TRBD1 is not possible without DNA. Looked up from germline, CDR1 is SGHAT and CDR2 is FQNNGV. CDR3 length: 20 residues. The CDR3: CASSLYIGTGDRIAKNIQYF.

The rearrangement uses TRBV12-3 or TRBV12-4 and TRBJ1-6. The CDR3 covers 16 residues. CDR3 in amino acids: CASSLTGSSYNSPLHF.

This chain links TRBV7-2 with TRBJ2-3; the TCRdb call, TRBD1, lacks DNA for checking. The CDR3 loop spans 15 amino acids. Per germline, CDR1 SGHTA and CDR2 FQGNSA. This CDR3 reads CASSLDVGRADTQYF.

The chain is built from TRBV5-5 and TRBJ1-6. The CDR3 runs 17 residues. The germline CDR1 and CDR2 sequences are SGHKS and YYEKEE (reference sequence). The CDR3 protein is CASSRRLEAGHNSPLHF.

The chain uses TRBV29-1 and TRBJ1-1; the TRBD1 assignment by TCRdb is unverifiable without DNA. This CDR3 region has 14 residues. From germline, CDR1 is SQVTM and CDR2 ANQGSEA. The CDR3: CSVGPAGGGTEAFF. The full variable domain, completed using reference TRBV29-1 and TRBJ1-1, is SAVISQKPSRDICQRGTSLTIQCQVDSQVTMMFWYRQQPGQSLTLIATANQGSEATYESGFVIDKFPISRPNLTFSTLTVSNMSPEDSSIYLCSVGPAGGGTEAFFGQGTRLTVV.

The V call is TRBV20-1, the J call TRBJ1-6; TCRdb's assignment of TRBD1 cannot be checked, as there is no DNA. The germline V gene encodes CDR1 DFQATT and CDR2 SNEGSKA (reference sequence). This CDR3 has 17 amino acids. The chain's CDR3 is CSASSETRASYNSPLHF.

V usage is TRBV4-1 and J usage is TRBJ2-1. The CDR3 has 17 amino acids. Germline V gene sequence: CDR1 MGHRA, CDR2 YSYEKL. The CDR3 region is CASSQDQGFSDGVSQFF.

The V call is TRBV5-4, the J call TRBJ2-7; TCRdb designates TRBD2, a call that cannot be tested without DNA. Germline CDR1 SGHNT, CDR2 YYREEE (reference sequence). The length of the CDR3 is 16 residues. CDR3 amino acids: CASSLAGSLGSYEQYF. The variable domain in full, with the rest retrieved from reference TRBV5-4 and TRBJ2-7, is ETGVTQSPTHLIKTRGQQVTLRCSSQSGHNTVSWYQQALGQGPQFIFQYYREEENGRGNFPPRFSGLQFPNYSSELNVNALELDDSALYLCASSLAGSLGSYEQYFGPGTRLTVT.

The V and J genes are TRBV5-8 and TRBJ1-3. The CDR3 runs 16 residues. Germline V gene lookup returns CDR1 SGHTS and CDR2 YDEGEE. CDR3 residues: CASSYGRDYSGNTIYF.

The chain couples TRBV6-2 or TRBV6-3 to TRBJ2-1; TCRdb gives TRBD1 as the D gene, but with no DNA this cannot be confirmed. The CDR3 is made up of 15 amino acids. Germline CDR1 is MNHEY and CDR2 is SVGEGT. CDR3 loop: CASESGDRGLFEQFF.